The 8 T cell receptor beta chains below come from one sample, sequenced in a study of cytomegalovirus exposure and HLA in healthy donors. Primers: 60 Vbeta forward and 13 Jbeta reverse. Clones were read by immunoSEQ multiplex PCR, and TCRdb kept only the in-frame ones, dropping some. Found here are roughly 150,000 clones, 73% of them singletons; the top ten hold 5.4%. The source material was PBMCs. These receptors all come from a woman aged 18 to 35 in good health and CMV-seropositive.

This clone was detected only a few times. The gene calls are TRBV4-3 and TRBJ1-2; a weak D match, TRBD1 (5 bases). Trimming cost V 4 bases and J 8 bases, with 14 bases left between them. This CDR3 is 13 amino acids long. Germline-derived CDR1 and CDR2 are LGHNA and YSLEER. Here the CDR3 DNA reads TGCGCCAGCAGCCCACAGGTCCGGACGGGCTACACCTTC. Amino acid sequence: CASSPQVRTGYTF.

The CDR3 coding sequence is TGTGCCAGCAGCTTGGGGGGGCTCAGGGGGCGCGTCTCTAACTATGGCTACACCTTC. Translated: CASSLGGLRGRVSNYGYTF. V is TRBV7-2 and J is TRBJ1-2, with 8 positions matching TRBD1. Trimming removed 3 bases from V and 0 bases from J; junction bases left unmatched: 15. The germline CDR1 and CDR2 sequences are SGHTA and FQGNSA. The CDR3 covers 19 residues.

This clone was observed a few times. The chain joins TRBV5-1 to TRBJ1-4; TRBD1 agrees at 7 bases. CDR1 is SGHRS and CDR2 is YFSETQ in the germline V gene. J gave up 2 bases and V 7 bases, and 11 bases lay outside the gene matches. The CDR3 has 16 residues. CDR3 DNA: TGCGCCAGCGGGGCCTCATCGACAGGGACTAATGAAAAACTGTTTTTT. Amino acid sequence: CASGASSTGTNEKLFF.

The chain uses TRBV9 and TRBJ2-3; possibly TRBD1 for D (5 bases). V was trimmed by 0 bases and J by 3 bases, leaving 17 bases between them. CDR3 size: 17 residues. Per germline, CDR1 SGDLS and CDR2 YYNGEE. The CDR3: CASSVEGNGDLTDTQYF. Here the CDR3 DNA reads TGTGCCAGCAGCGTAGAGGGGAATGGTGATTTAACAGATACGCAGTATTTT.

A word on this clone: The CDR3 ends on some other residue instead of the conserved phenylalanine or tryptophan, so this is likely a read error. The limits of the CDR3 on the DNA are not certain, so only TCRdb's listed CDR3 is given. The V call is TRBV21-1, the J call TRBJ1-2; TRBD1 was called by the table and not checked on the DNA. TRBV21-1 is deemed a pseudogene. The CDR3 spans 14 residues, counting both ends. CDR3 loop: CASSKARFSGQGMN.

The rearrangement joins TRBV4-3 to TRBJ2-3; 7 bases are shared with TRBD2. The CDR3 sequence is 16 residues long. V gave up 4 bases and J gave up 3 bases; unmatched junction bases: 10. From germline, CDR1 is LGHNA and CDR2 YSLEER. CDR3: CASSLGTTILTDTQYF. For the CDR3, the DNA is TGCGCCAGCAGCCTCGGGACTACCATTTTAACAGATACGCAGTATTTT.

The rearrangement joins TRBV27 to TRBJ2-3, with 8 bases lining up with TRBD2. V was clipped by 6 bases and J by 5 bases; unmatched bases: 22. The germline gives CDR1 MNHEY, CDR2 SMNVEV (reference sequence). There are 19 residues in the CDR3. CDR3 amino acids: CASSLSGAVTGAGGDTQYF. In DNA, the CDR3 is TGTGCCAGCAGCCTTAGCGGGGCGGTAACGGGGGCAGGAGGAGATACGCAGTATTTT.

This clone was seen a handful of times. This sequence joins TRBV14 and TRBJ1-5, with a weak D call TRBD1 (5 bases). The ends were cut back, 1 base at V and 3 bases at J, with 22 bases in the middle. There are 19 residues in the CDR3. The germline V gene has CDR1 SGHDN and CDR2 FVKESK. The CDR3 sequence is CASSQGVRGTTSSNQPQHF. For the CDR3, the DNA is TGTGCCAGCAGCCAAGGGGTTCGTGGGACTACTAGCTCCAATCAGCCCCAGCATTTT. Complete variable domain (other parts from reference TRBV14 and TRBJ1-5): EAGVTQFPSHSVIEKGQTVTLRCDPISGHDNLYWYRRVMGKEIKFLLHFVKESKQDESGMPNNRFLAERTGGTYSTLKVQPAELEDSGVYFCASSQGVRGTTSSNQPQHFGDGTRLSIL.